This is a list of T cell receptor beta chains from one sample in a study of identical twins. Via MiXCR, TCRdb re-called the 5' RACE reads, giving one row per CDR3 protein. This table holds about 890,000 distinct CDR3 sequences, more than 9% found once. This sample also appeared in a second study, on yellow fever vaccine responses in identical twins.

Sample: PBMCs. The receptor set was obtained from a woman between 18 and 29 years old in good health. The CDR3 runs from the conserved cysteine through the conserved F or W. The D gene is left open where the match is weak. Clone size is shown for a subset of rows, as once, few, many or a class of expanded clone.

clone_size j_call d_call v_call cdr3_aa cdr3_nt
. TRBJ1-1 TRBD1 TRBV3-1 CASSPGWTGGRGAFF TGTGCCAGCAGCCCGGGCTGGACAGGGGGCCGGGGAGCTTTCTTT
. TRBJ2-1 . TRBV3-1 CASSHLISANEQFF TGTGCCAGCAGCCACCTGATATCGGCCAATGAGCAGTTCTTC
many TRBJ1-5 . TRBV6-5 CASSYRGDSNQPQHF TGTGCCAGCAGTTATCGGGGGGATAGCAATCAGCCCCAGCATTTT
. TRBJ1-2 . TRBV15 CATSSEERSKDGSYTF TGTGCCACCAGCAGTGAGGAACGATCCAAAGATGGTTCCTACACCTTC
many TRBJ2-3 . TRBV7-9 CASSLTHGITDTQYF TGTGCCAGCAGCTTAACTCACGGTATCACAGATACGCAGTATTTT
many TRBJ1-5 . TRBV12-3/TRBV12-4 CASSSRDMSNQPQHF TGTGCCAGCAGTTCCCGTGACATGAGCAATCAGCCCCAGCATTTT
. TRBJ2-1 . TRBV7-8 CASTKLAGRNEQFF TGTGCCAGCACCAAATTAGCCGGCCGGAATGAGCAGTTCTTC
few TRBJ1-2 . TRBV6-1 CASIGQASYGYTF TGTGCCAGCATCGGGCAGGCCTCCTATGGCTACACCTTC
. TRBJ2-5 TRBD2 TRBV12-3/TRBV12-4 CASSTSGGAETQYF TGTGCCAGCAGTACTAGCGGGGGGGCGGAGACCCAGTACTTC
many TRBJ1-3 . TRBV28 CASSLPPGAGNTIYF TGTGCCAGCAGTCTCCCCCCGGGAGCTGGAAACACCATATATTTT
. TRBJ1-5 . TRBV19 CASMRQIDQPQHF TGTGCCAGTATGAGGCAGATCGATCAGCCCCAGCATTTT
few TRBJ2-2 . TRBV9 CASSVRGGVTTGELFF TGTGCCAGCAGCGTCCGAGGGGGGGTGACCACCGGGGAGCTGTTTTTT
. TRBJ2-3 TRBD2 TRBV6-2/TRBV6-3 CASSYSKSGGAEQYF TGTGCCAGCAGTTACTCGAAAAGCGGGGGGGCTGAGCAGTATTTT
few TRBJ2-3 TRBD2 TRBV25-1 CASSNLPPSGKSDTQYF TGTGCCAGCAGTAACCTACCGCCTAGCGGGAAGTCAGATACGCAGTATTTT
many TRBJ2-1 . TRBV3-1 CASSKLYNEQFF TGTGCCAGCAGCAAACTCTACAATGAGCAGTTCTTC
few TRBJ1-2 TRBD1 TRBV20-1 CSVDSGTGEVYGYTF TGCAGTGTTGACTCCGGGACAGGAGAAGTCTATGGCTACACCTTC
. TRBJ2-1 TRBD1 TRBV12-3/TRBV12-4 CASSFVGGAVNEQFF TGTGCCAGCAGTTTTGTAGGGGGCGCGGTCAATGAGCAGTTCTTC
. TRBJ2-2 TRBD2 TRBV3-1 CASSPLRGTSGNTGELFF TGTGCCAGCAGTCCGCTCCGAGGGACTAGCGGGAACACCGGGGAGCTGTTTTTT
few TRBJ1-3 . TRBV7-6 CASSMAENTIYF TGTGCCAGCAGCATGGCAGAAAACACCATATATTTT
many TRBJ2-1 . TRBV27 CASSLRDFRRDEQFF TGTGCCAGCAGTTTAAGGGACTTCCGTAGGGATGAGCAGTTCTTC
few TRBJ2-7 . TRBV12-3/TRBV12-4 CASSFGTPINYEQYF TGTGCCAGCAGTTTTGGGACTCCTATAAACTACGAGCAGTACTTC
. TRBJ2-2 TRBD2 TRBV20-1 CSARIGTSGAGELFF TGCAGTGCCCGGATCGGGACTAGCGGAGCCGGGGAGCTGTTTTTT
. TRBJ2-1 TRBD1 TRBV29-1 CSVVTRTGDNEQFF TGCAGCGTTGTCACCAGGACAGGGGACAATGAGCAGTTCTTC
. TRBJ2-1 TRBD1 TRBV6-1 CASREGQGVYNEQFF TGTGCCAGCAGGGAGGGACAGGGGGTCTACAATGAGCAGTTCTTC
few TRBJ1-5 TRBD1 TRBV20-1 CSARGPGQNNQPQHF TGCAGTGCTAGAGGACCGGGACAGAACAATCAGCCCCAGCATTTT
few TRBJ2-1 TRBD2 TRBV5-1 CASCSGVKYNEQFF TGCGCCAGCTGCAGCGGGGTGAAATACAATGAGCAGTTCTTC
. TRBJ2-1 TRBD1 TRBV20-1 CSARPTGDSYNEQFF TGCAGTGCCCGCCCGACAGGGGACTCCTACAATGAGCAGTTCTTC
. TRBJ2-1 TRBD2 TRBV7-8 CASSPQVAGGEQFF TGTGCCAGCAGCCCCCAGGTAGCGGGGGGTGAGCAGTTCTTC
many TRBJ2-1 . TRBV12-3/TRBV12-4 CASSWRMGGNEQFF TGTGCCAGCAGTTGGCGAATGGGTGGGAATGAGCAGTTCTTC
. TRBJ1-4 TRBD1 TRBV12-3/TRBV12-4 CASSQRTGSNEKLFF TGTGCCAGCAGTCAAAGGACAGGGAGCAATGAAAAACTGTTTTTT
few TRBJ1-1 . TRBV20-1 CSARTQPSMNTEAFF TGCAGTGCTAGAACACAACCCTCAATGAACACTGAAGCTTTCTTT
few TRBJ1-1 . TRBV6-1 CASSGRGLVTEAFF TGTGCCAGCAGTGGTAGGGGTTTGGTAACTGAAGCTTTCTTT
many TRBJ2-5 . TRBV5-4 CASSLEGNLAETQYF TGTGCCAGCAGCTTGGAGGGCAACTTAGCAGAGACCCAGTACTTC
many TRBJ2-3 TRBD1 TRBV29-1 CSAGTGGTDTQYF TGCAGCGCCGGGACAGGCGGCACAGATACGCAGTATTTT
few TRBJ2-4 TRBD2 TRBV2 CASRPSGTSAIQYF TGTGCCAGCAGACCATCCGGGACTAGCGCCATTCAGTACTTC
few TRBJ2-2 . TRBV18 CASSPFQDGELFF TGTGCCAGCTCACCATTCCAGGACGGGGAGCTGTTTTTT
. TRBJ2-4 . TRBV3-1 CASCQEIGYGAKNIQYF TGTGCCAGCTGCCAGGAGATAGGGTATGGAGCCAAAAACATTCAGTACTTC
many TRBJ2-1 . TRBV12-3/TRBV12-4 CASSTSWVNDHNEQFF TGTGCCAGCAGTACCAGTTGGGTGAACGATCACAATGAGCAGTTCTTC
. TRBJ2-1 . TRBV2 CASSEPPYNEQFF TGTGCCAGCAGTGAACCTCCGTACAATGAGCAGTTCTTC
few TRBJ1-1 TRBD1 TRBV19 CASSTPTGGGTYTEAFF TGTGCCAGTAGTACCCCGACAGGGGGCGGAACGTACACTGAAGCTTTCTTT